This T cell receptor (beta chain) appears in the sequencing data of a study of T-cell memory formation after mild COVID-19. Turning to the study itself: TCR clusters mostly belonged to single donors. Study-wide results and limits: CD4+ contracting clones were found mainly in CM and EM, and CD8+ ones in EMRA. Cross-reactive memory apparently joined, as some responding clones appeared in pre-infection memory.

This CDR3 spans 14 amino acids. Germline CDR1 SQVTM, CDR2 ANQGSEA. Deletions cut 4 bases from V and 6 bases from J, with 16 bases between. 5'RACE with constant-segment primers built TCRalpha and TCRbeta cDNA libraries with UMIs. TCRdb re-called the 5' RACE reads through MiXCR, storing one row per CDR3 protein. The sample has over 350,000 distinct CDR3 sequences, more than 20% seen once. The sample holds a few counts of this clonotype. What it binds is not known. The chain has TRBV29-1 and TRBJ2-1, with D tentatively TRBD1 (6 bases). Sequencing was carried out using PBMCs or a T cell subset sorted from them (not recorded which). The receptor comes from an adult woman who had mild COVID-19 (a few samples of this study predate the infection). Cell type and time point are not known. CDR3 in DNA: TGCAGCGTTGTTCTCTGGGTAGGGGGCAATGAGCAGTTCTTC. It yields the protein CSVVLWVGGNEQFF.